This T cell receptor beta chain was sequenced in a study of spatial heterogeneity in lung cancer (dated by TCRdb to about 2019). For context, the study as a whole: The donors were about 71 patients from the lung TRACERx cohort who had early-stage, untreated non-small cell lung cancer. TCR repertoire features were related to nonsynonymous mutation counts determined by whole-exome sequencing of tumor tissue. In the raw uncorrected reads, each unique combination of TCR and UMI appeared on average more than ten times. Beta-chain transcripts were consistently detected in greater numbers than alpha-chain transcripts, which likely reflects a higher abundance of beta-chain transcripts. Follow-up PBMC samples were sequenced whenever available, with a median time to follow-up of around two years after resection. In non-small cell lung cancer, the study made a quantitative comparison of TCR alpha and beta repertoires among multiple tumor regions, matched nontumor lung and blood. At surgery, 220 tumor regions, around 67 matched nontumor lung samples and 56 PBMC samples were TCR-sequenced for both alpha and beta chains. What the research found in general, with its limitations: Only 11 to 15 patients were included in the comparisons of baseline and follow-up blood repertoires. Ubiquitous expanded tumor TCRs showed up in blood more often at tumor resection than at routine follow-up. Confirming at a functional level the hypothesis that regional TCRs recognize regional mutations was considered to require additional single-cell paired TCR alpha and beta sequencing.

CDR3 length: 13 amino acids, cysteine to phenylalanine. The DNA shown is the 39-base CDR3, in frame from base 1. The V and J ends are trimmed by 4 bases and 7 bases, leaving 11 bases between them. CDR1 and CDR2, looked up from the germline V gene (reference sequence), are DFQATT and SNEGSKA. The protocol used for the library was 5' RACE. Sequencing was performed on a NextSeq 500. In the TCR library protocol, a unique molecular identifier was attached to each TCR cDNA molecule so that PCR and sequencing errors could be corrected. In the original analysis: Decombinator tools were used for TCR identification, UMI-based error correction and CDR3 extraction. Expanded TCRs were defined as those above a frequency of 2 per 1,000, corresponding to the top 1% of the tumor frequency distribution. Each repertoire was subsampled 100 times to 5,000 TCRs, after which Renyi diversity was computed with the R vegan package. CDR3 similarity networks were constructed using string-kernel similarity of amino acid triplets, with links drawn between CDR3s whose pairwise similarity was above 0.82. TCRdb cleaned the public reads at Q25 with fastp, built clones with MiXCR and kept in-frame beta chains. Identical CDR3 protein sequences are pooled into one entry, listed with their most common genes and DNA. TCRdb's processing, not the authors' own work, is the source of the V and J calls. A total of 35,000 to 45,000 distinct CDR3 sequences appear in this sample, around 21% of them only once. The ten largest clonotypes hold less than 9.5% of the sample.

Read against the paper, the sample's time point label means: blood at routine non-recurrence follow-up after resection. Whole RNA extracted from tumor and nontumor lung tissue, or from cryopreserved PBMC samples, was used for TCR sequencing without cell sorting. A patient was chosen for TCR sequencing only when enough RNA was available from at least two tumor regions. This clonotype came up many times. The target of this receptor is not known. No clone much larger than this one lies a single base away; base qualities are absent. The receptor's source is a female donor with early-stage non-small cell lung cancer. Recombination connected TRBV20-1 to TRBJ1-6, with a weak D call of TRBD1 (6 bases match). The sample here was PBMCs, taken at follow-up. DNA sequence: TGCAGTGCTACCGGGACACCCAATTCACCCCTCCACTTT. Its protein reads: CSATGTPNSPLHF.